The clone carrying this TCR beta chain was counted only a few times. The target antigen is unknown. The CDR3 loop spans 15 amino acids. The junction had 7 bases not matched to a gene; V was cut back by 1 base and J by 4 bases. The germline V gene encodes CDR1 MNHEY and CDR2 SVGAGI. Time point denoted: newly diagnosed GD, antithyroid drugs for less than 3 months. There was RNA extracted from PBMCs, and the TCR library was made from it. Relying on iRepertoire HTBI primers and Arm-PCR of CDR3 regions, the team built TCR beta libraries. TCRdb ran MiXCR on the multiplex PCR reads and lists one entry per CDR3 protein. The repertoire holds approximately 390,000 distinct CDR3 sequences, with around 15% as singletons. These data are taken from a study of regulatory T cells in long-lasting Graves disease. Overall study: Newly diagnosed Graves' patients had under 3 months of antithyroid drugs. Notes on the study in general: Peripheral blood was the sole material, not thyroid tissue.

These same data were also listed under a study on T cells in Graves' hyperthyroidism and ophthalmopathy.

The sequenced sample was peripheral blood mononuclear cells (PBMCs), obtained at new diagnosis, from a patient treated with antithyroid drugs. The V gene is TRBV6-5, the J gene TRBJ2-7; TRBD1 agrees at 7 bases. The source of this sequence is a woman aged 18-30 years with Graves disease. The CDR3 loop reads CASSYLKGAKYEQYF. The CDR3 DNA follows: TGTGCCAGCAGTTACTTAAAGGGGGCCAAGTACGAGCAGTACTTC.